Listed here is a single T cell receptor beta chain. Its antigen is not identified. This specimen belongs to a study of beta chain features in type 1 diabetes. The overall study: Examined across all samples were approximately 99 million sorted cells.

The V and J ends lost 3 bases and 0 bases, in that order; junction bases with no gene match: 10. The CDR3 totals 18 residues. Germline V CDR1 and CDR2: SEHNR, FQNEAQ (reference sequence). Blood was drawn once from each donor into heparinised tubes. The draws averaged around 110 mL. Study-level results: The study found fewer insertions and more deletions at VDJ junctions in type 1 diabetes patients. The question of HLA type influencing TCRB rearrangement was one that remained unresolved here. TCRB CDR3s from Type 1 diabetes patients were moderately but significantly shorter in all four CD4+ subsets.

Expressed TCRB transcripts were sequenced, since all the RNA that had been isolated was reverse transcribed. The method was immunoSEQ multiplex PCR; TCRdb's version includes in-frame clones alone and lacks a portion of them. In the table there are around 600,000 clones, roughly an eighth of which are singletons. The clonotype originates from a man aged 30-40 years with type 1 diabetes. The rearrangement links TRBV7-9 to TRBJ2-3, with 9 bases lining up with TRBD2. The source material was naive CD4+ T cells from blood. CDR3 in DNA: TGTGCCAGCAGCTTCCTTAGCGGGGGAGCTACTAGCACAGATACGCAGTATTTT. This gives the protein CASSFLSGGATSTDTQYF. Supplemented by reference TRBV7-9 and TRBJ2-3, the full variable domain reads DTGVSQNPRHKITKRGQNVTFRCDPISEHNRLYWYRQTLGQGPEFLTYFQNEAQLEKSRLLSDRFSAERPKGSFSTLEIQRTEQGDSAMYLCASSFLSGGATSTDTQYFGPGTRLTVL.